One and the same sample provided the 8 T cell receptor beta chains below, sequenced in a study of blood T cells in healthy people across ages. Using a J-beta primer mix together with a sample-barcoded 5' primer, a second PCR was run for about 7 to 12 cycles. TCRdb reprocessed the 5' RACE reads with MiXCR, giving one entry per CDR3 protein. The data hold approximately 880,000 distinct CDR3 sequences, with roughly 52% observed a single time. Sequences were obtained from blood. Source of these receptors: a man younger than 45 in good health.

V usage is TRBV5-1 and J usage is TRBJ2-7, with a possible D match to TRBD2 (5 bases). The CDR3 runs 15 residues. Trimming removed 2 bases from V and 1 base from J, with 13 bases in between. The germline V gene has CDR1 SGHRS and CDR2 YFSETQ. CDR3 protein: CASSFIREPSYEQYF. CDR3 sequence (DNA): TGCGCCAGCAGCTTTATTAGGGAGCCATCCTACGAGCAGTACTTC.

CDR3 amino acids: CASSLVSGGGEREQYF. CDR3 DNA sequence: TGTGCCAGCAGCTTAGTCTCAGGGGGGGGTGAGCGGGAGCAGTACTTC. The chain is built from TRBV7-2 and TRBJ2-4; D perhaps matches TRBD2 (8 bases). The length of the CDR3 is 16 residues. CDR1 and CDR2 (germline): SGHTA, FQGNSA. The V end lost 1 base, the J end lost 13 bases, and 23 bases lay between the germline ends.

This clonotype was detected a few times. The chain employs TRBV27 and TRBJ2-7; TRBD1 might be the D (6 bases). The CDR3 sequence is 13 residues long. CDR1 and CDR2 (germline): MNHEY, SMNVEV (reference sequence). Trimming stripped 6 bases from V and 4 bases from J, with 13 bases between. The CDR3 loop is CASRSTGSYEQYF. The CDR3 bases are TGTGCCAGCAGGTCGACAGGTTCTTACGAGCAGTACTTC.

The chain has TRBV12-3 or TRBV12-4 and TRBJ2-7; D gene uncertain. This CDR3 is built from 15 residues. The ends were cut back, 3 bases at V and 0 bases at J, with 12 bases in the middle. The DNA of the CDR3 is TGTGCCAGCAGTTTCTCGACCCCCTCCTCCTACGAGCAGTACTTC. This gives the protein CASSFSTPSSYEQYF.

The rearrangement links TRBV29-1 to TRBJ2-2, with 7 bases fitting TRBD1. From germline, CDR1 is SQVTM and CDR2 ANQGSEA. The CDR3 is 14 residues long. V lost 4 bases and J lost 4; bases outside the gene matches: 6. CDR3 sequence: CSVGAGGSTGELFF. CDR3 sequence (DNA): TGCAGCGTTGGAGCAGGGGGATCCACCGGGGAGCTGTTTTTT.

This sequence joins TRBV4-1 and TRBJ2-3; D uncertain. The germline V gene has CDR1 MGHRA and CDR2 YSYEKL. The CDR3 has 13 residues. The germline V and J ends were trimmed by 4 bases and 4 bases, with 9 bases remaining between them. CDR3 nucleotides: TGCGCCAGCAGCCCCGAGGCACCAGATACGCAGTATTTT. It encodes CASSPEAPDTQYF.

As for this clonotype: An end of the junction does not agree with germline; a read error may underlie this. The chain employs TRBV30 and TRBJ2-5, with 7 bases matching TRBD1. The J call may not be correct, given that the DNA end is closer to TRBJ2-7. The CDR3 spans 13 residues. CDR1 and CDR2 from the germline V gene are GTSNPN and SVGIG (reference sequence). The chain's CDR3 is CACLRDSSDEQYF. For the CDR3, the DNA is TGTGCCTGCCTCCGGGACAGCTCCGACGAGCAGTACTTC.

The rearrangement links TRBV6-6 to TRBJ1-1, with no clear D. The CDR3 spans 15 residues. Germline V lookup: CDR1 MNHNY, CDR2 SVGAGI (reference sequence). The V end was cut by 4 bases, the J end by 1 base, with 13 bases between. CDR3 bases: TGTGCCAGCAGTTCCCCAAAGGGTCCGAACACTGAAGCTTTCTTT. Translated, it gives CASSSPKGPNTEAFF.